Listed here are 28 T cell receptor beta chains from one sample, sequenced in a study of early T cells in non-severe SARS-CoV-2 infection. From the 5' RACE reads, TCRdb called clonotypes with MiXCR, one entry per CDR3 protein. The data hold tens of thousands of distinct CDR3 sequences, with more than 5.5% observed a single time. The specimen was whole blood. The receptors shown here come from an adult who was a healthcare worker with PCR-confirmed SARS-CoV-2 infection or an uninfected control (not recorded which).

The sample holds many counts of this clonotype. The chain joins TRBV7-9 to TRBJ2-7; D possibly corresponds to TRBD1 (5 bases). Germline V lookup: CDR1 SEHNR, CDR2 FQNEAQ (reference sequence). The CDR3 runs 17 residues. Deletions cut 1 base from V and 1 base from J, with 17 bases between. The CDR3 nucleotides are TGTGCCAGCAGCTTAGGCCAGGGCAGTCTAACTTCCTACGAGCAGTACTTC. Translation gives CASSLGQGSLTSYEQYF.

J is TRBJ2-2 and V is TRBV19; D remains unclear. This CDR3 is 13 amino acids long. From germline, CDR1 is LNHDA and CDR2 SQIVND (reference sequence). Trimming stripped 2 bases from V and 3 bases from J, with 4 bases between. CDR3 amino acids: CASSIRDTGELFF. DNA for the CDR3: TGTGCCAGTAGTATACGAGACACCGGGGAGCTGTTTTTT.

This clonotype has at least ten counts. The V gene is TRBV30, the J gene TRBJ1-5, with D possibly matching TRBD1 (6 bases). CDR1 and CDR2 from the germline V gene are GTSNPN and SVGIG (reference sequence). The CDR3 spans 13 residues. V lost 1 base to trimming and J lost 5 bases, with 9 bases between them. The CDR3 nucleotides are TGTGCCTGGAGTGGGACAGAATATCAGCCCCAGCATTTT. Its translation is CAWSGTEYQPQHF.

The CDR3 DNA is TGTGCCATCAGTAGGGACAGTAGGGGGACCACAGATACGCAGTATTTT. Translation: CAISRDSRGTTDTQYF. The chain links TRBV10-3 to TRBJ2-3; 7 nucleotides line up with TRBD1. V lost 5 bases and J lost 2; bases outside the gene matches: 10. Germline assignment: CDR1 ENHRY and CDR2 SYGVKD. This CDR3 spans 16 amino acids.

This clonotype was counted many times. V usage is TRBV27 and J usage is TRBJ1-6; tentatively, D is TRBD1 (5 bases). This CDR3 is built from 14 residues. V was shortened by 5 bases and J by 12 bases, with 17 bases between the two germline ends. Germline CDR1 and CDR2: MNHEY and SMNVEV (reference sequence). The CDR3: CASSMDMTRRPLHF. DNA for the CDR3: TGTGCCAGCAGTATGGACATGACAAGGAGACCCCTCCACTTT.

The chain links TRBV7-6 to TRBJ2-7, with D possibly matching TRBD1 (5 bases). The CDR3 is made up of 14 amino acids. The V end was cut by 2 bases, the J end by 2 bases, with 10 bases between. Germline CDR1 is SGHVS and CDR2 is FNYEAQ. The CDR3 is CASSLKGIAYEQYF. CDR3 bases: TGTGCCAGCAGCTTAAAGGGGATCGCCTACGAGCAGTACTTC.

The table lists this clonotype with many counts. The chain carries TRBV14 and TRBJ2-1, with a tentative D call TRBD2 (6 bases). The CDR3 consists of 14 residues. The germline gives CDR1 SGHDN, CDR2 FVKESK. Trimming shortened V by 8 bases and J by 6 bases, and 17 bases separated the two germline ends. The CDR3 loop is CASAGTRGSNEQFF. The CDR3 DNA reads TGTGCCAGCGCCGGGACTCGCGGGTCCAATGAGCAGTTCTTC.

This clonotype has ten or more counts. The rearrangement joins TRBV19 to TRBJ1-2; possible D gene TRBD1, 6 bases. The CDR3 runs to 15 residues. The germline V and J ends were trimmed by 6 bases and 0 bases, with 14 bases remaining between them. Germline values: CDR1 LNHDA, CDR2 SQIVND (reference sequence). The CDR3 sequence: CASRLQGASNYGYTF. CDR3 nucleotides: TGTGCCAGTAGACTACAGGGAGCTTCTAACTATGGCTACACCTTC.

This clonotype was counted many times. The CDR3 here is CATSRDGPYNEQFF. The CDR3 DNA follows: TGTGCCACCAGCCGGGACGGACCTTACAATGAGCAGTTCTTC. The chain employs TRBV24-1 and TRBJ2-1; D tentatively reads TRBD1 or TRBD2 (5 bases each). CDR1 is KGHDR, CDR2 SFDVKD, per germline. The V and J ends lost 7 bases and 4 bases respectively, with 13 bases between them. The CDR3 sequence is 14 residues long.

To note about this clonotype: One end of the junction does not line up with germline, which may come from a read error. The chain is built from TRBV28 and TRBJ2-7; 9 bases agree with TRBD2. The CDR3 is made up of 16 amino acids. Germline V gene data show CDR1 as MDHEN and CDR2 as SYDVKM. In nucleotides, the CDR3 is TGTGTCAGCAGCTTACATAGCGGGAGAAGGGGTCCCGAGCAGTACTTC. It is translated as CVSSLHSGRRGPEQYF. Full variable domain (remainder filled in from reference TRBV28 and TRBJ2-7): DVKVTQSSRYLVKRTGEKVFLECVQDMDHENMFWYRQDPGLGLRLIYFSYDVKMKEKGDIPEGYSVSREKKERFSLILESASTNQTSMYLCVSSLHSGRRGPEQYFGPGTRLTVT.

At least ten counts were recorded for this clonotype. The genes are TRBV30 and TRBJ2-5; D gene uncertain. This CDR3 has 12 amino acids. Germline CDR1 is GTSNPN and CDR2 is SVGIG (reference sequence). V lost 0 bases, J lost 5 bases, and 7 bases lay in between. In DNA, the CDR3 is TGTGCCTGGAGTGTCGCCTTGGAGACCCAGTACTTC. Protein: CAWSVALETQYF.

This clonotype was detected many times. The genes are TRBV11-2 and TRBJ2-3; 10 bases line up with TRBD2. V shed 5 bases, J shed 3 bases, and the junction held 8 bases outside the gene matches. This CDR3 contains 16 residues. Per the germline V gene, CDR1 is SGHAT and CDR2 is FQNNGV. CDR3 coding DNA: TGTGCCAGCAGCCCCCAGCTAGCGGGAGTGACAGATACGCAGTATTTT. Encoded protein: CASSPQLAGVTDTQYF.

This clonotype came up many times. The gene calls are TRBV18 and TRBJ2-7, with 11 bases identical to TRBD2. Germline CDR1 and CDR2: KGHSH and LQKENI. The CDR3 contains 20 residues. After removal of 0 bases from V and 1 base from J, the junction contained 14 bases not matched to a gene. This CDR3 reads CASSPPHPGGLAGGSYEQYF. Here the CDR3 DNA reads TGTGCCAGCTCACCACCCCACCCAGGGGGTCTAGCGGGAGGATCCTACGAGCAGTACTTC.

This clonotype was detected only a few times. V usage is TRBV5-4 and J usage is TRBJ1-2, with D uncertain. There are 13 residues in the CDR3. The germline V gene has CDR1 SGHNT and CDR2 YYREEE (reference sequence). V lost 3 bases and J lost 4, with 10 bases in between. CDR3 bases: TGTGCCAGCAGCTCTGAGTTCGGCTATGGCTACACCTTC. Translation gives CASSSEFGYGYTF.

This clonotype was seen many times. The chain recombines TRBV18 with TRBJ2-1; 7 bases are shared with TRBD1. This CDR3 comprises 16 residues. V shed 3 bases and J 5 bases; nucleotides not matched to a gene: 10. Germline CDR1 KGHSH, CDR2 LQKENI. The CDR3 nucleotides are TGTGCCAGCTCACCCCTCGACAGGGTTCTTAACAATGAGCAGTTCTTC. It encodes CASSPLDRVLNNEQFF.

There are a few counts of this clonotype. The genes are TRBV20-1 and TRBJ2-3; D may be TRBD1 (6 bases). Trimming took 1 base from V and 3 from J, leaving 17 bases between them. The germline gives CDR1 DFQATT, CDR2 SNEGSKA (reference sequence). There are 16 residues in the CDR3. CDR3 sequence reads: CSARAGRYRDTDTQYF. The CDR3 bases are TGCAGTGCTAGAGCTGGTCGGTACAGGGATACAGATACGCAGTATTTT.

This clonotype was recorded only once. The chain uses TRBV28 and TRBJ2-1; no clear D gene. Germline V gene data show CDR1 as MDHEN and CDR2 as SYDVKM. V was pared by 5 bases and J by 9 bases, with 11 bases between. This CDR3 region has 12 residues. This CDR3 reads CASSPLLGEQFF. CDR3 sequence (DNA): TGTGCCAGCAGTCCACTACTCGGTGAGCAGTTCTTC.

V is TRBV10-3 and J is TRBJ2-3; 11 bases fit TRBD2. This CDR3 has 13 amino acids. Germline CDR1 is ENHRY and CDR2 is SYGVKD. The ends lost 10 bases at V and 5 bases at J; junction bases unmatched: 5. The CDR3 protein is CATLLAGEDTQYF. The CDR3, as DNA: TGTGCCACCCTACTAGCGGGAGAAGATACGCAGTATTTT.

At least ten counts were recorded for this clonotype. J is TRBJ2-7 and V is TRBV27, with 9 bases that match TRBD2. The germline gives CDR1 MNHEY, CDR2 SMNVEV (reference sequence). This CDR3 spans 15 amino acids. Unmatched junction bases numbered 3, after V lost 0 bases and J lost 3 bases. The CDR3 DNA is TGTGCCAGCAGTTTATCGGTTAGCGGGAGCTACGAGCAGTACTTC. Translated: CASSLSVSGSYEQYF.

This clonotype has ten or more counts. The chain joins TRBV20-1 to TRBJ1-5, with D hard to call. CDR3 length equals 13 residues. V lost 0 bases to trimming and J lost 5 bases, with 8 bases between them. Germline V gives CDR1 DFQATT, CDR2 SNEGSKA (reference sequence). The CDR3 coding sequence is TGCAGTGCTAGAGATGTAAGGTATCAGCCCCAGCATTTT. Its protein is CSARDVRYQPQHF.

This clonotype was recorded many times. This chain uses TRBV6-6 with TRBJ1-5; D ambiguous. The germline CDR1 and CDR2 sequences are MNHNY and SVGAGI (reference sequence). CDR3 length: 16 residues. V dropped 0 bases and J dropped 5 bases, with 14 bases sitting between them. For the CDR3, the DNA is TGTGCCAGCAGTTACTCGGCGGACGGTCGGGATCAGCCCCAGCATTTT. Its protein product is CASSYSADGRDQPQHF.

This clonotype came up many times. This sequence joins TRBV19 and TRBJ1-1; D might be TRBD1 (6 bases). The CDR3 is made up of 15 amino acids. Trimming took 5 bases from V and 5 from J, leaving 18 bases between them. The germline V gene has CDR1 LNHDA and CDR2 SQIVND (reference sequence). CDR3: CASSAGPPQGTEAFF. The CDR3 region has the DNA TGTGCCAGTAGTGCGGGACCTCCCCAGGGGACTGAAGCTTTCTTT.

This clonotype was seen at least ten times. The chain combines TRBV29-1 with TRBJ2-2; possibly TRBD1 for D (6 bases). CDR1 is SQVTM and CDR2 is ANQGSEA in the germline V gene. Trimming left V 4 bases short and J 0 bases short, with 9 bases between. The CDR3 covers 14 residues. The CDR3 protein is CSVVGGTNTGELFF. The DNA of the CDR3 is TGCAGCGTTGTAGGGGGAACGAACACCGGGGAGCTGTTTTTT.

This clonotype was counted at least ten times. CDR3 in amino acids: CASSFEQAYTDTQYF. The CDR3 coding sequence is TGTGCCAGCAGTTTTGAACAGGCTTACACAGATACGCAGTATTTT. The chain recombines TRBV12-3 or TRBV12-4 with TRBJ2-3; tentative D call: TRBD1 (5 bases). Deletions cut 3 bases from V and 2 bases from J, with 12 bases between. There are 15 residues in the CDR3.

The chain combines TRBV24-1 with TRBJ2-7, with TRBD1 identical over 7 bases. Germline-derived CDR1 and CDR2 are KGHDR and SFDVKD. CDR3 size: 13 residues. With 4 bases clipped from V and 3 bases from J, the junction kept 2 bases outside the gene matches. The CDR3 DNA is TGTGCCACCAGTGAGGGGGACAGCTACGAGCAGTACTTC. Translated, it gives CATSEGDSYEQYF.

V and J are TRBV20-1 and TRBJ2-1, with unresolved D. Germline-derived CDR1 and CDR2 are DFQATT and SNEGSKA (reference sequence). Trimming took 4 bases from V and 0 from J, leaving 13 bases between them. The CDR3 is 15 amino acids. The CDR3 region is CSAISRASSYNEQFF. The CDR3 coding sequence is TGCAGTGCTATTTCCCGGGCAAGCTCCTACAATGAGCAGTTCTTC.

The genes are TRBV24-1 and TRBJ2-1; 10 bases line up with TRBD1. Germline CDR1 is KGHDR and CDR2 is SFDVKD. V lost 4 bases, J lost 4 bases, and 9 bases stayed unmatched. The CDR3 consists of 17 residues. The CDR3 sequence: CATSDSRTGGKYNEQFF. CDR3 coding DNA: TGTGCCACCAGTGACTCCAGGACAGGGGGGAAATACAATGAGCAGTTCTTC.

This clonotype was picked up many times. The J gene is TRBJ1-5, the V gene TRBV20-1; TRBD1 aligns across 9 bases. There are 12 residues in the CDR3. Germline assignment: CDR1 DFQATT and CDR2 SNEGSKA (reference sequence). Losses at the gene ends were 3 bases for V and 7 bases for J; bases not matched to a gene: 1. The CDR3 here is CSARTGGQPQHF. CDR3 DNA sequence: TGCAGTGCTAGGACAGGGGGGCAGCCCCAGCATTTT.